Listed below are T cell receptor beta chains from one sample, sequenced in a study of blood T cell repertoires in COVID-19. Only in-frame clones appear in the TCRdb table, and some are missing; sequencing was by immunoSEQ multiplex PCR. The data contain about 200,000 clones, more than 70% of them singletons. The sample comprised peripheral blood. The receptor set was obtained from a young man with active or convalescent COVID-19. Each CDR3 is given with its conserved first and last residue. Fields, in order: V gene, CDR3 length, J gene, D gene, CDR3 protein. D genes are given only for firm matches.

v_gene: TRBV5-5; len: 15; j_gene: TRBJ2-3; d_gene: TRBD1; CDR3aa: CASSLDRGMADTQYF
v_gene: TRBV19; len: 14; j_gene: TRBJ1-2; d_gene: NA; CDR3aa: CASSRARVGYGYTF
v_gene: TRBV4-3; len: 15; j_gene: TRBJ2-1; d_gene: TRBD2; CDR3aa: CASSYGTRNYNEQFF
v_gene: TRBV19; len: 15; j_gene: TRBJ1-2; d_gene: TRBD1; CDR3aa: CASSIDPTGIYGYTF
v_gene: TRBV29-1; len: 11; j_gene: TRBJ1-2; d_gene: NA; CDR3aa: CSPGRLYGYTF
v_gene: TRBV28; len: 12; j_gene: TRBJ1-1; d_gene: TRBD1; CDR3aa: CAIQQGDTEAFF
v_gene: TRBV15; len: 16; j_gene: TRBJ1-5; d_gene: NA; CDR3aa: CATSPGPGSRSQPQHF
v_gene: TRBV28; len: 15; j_gene: TRBJ2-1; d_gene: TRBD2; CDR3aa: CASSERGGLSNEQFF
v_gene: TRBV5-5; len: 17; j_gene: TRBJ1-2; d_gene: NA; CDR3aa: CASSPSRRTDNYYGYTF
v_gene: TRBV29-1; len: 13; j_gene: TRBJ2-1; d_gene: NA; CDR3aa: CSARQGRYNEQFF
v_gene: TRBV6-5; len: 14; j_gene: TRBJ2-7; d_gene: NA; CDR3aa: CASSYSQQTYEQYF
v_gene: TRBV19; len: 14; j_gene: TRBJ2-5; d_gene: NA; CDR3aa: CASSNEPNQETQYF
v_gene: TRBV7-2; len: 14; j_gene: TRBJ1-4; d_gene: NA; CDR3aa: CASSSQGADEKLFF
v_gene: TRBV6-1; len: 16; j_gene: TRBJ1-1; d_gene: NA; CDR3aa: CASSEARGGMNTEAFF
v_gene: TRBV27; len: 14; j_gene: TRBJ1-6; d_gene: TRBD1; CDR3aa: CASSFDRENSPLHF
v_gene: TRBV29-1; len: 14; j_gene: TRBJ1-2; d_gene: TRBD1; CDR3aa: CSVPDPTGGYGYTF
v_gene: TRBV30; len: 19; j_gene: TRBJ1-6; d_gene: NA; CDR3aa: CAWSASLFAGTGDNSPLHF
v_gene: TRBV29-1; len: 15; j_gene: TRBJ2-1; d_gene: TRBD2; CDR3aa: CSVSSGRGGWDEQFF
v_gene: TRBV12-5; len: 14; j_gene: TRBJ1-5; d_gene: NA; CDR3aa: CASGLGQRDQPQHF
v_gene: TRBV5-1; len: 14; j_gene: TRBJ2-3; d_gene: TRBD2; CDR3aa: CASSLSGGTDTQYF
v_gene: TRBV5-6; len: 14; j_gene: TRBJ2-7; d_gene: TRBD2; CDR3aa: CASSFLAGGYEQYF
v_gene: TRBV6-6; len: 17; j_gene: TRBJ2-7; d_gene: TRBD1; CDR3aa: CASSRGTGTGASYEQYF
v_gene: TRBV3-1/TRBV3-2; len: 14; j_gene: TRBJ1-5; d_gene: NA; CDR3aa: CASSHEGGNQPQHF
v_gene: TRBV25-1; len: 13; j_gene: TRBJ1-2; d_gene: TRBD1; CDR3aa: CASSGRQGRGYTF
v_gene: TRBV2; len: 14; j_gene: TRBJ2-3; d_gene: TRBD2; CDR3aa: CASRTRGGTDTQYF
v_gene: TRBV9; len: 16; j_gene: TRBJ2-2; d_gene: NA; CDR3aa: CASSVGSAANTGELFF
v_gene: TRBV3-1/TRBV3-2; len: 15; j_gene: TRBJ1-1; d_gene: NA; CDR3aa: CASSYLMGGGTEAFF
v_gene: TRBV25-1; len: 16; j_gene: TRBJ2-2; d_gene: TRBD2; CDR3aa: CASSDLGTTNTGELFF
v_gene: TRBV30; len: 15; j_gene: TRBJ2-3; d_gene: TRBD2; CDR3aa: CAWSGASGIRGTQYF
v_gene: TRBV11-2; len: 13; j_gene: TRBJ2-3; d_gene: NA; CDR3aa: CASSLGGRDTQYF
v_gene: TRBV5-6; len: 12; j_gene: TRBJ1-2; d_gene: NA; CDR3aa: CASSLGGLVYTF
v_gene: TRBV5-6; len: 16; j_gene: TRBJ1-2; d_gene: TRBD1; CDR3aa: CASSLYRTGGNYGYTF
v_gene: TRBV5-6; len: 12; j_gene: TRBJ1-5; d_gene: NA; CDR3aa: CASSFAGQPQHF
v_gene: TRBV4-1; len: 15; j_gene: TRBJ2-3; d_gene: TRBD1; CDR3aa: CASTSGQGDTDTQYF
v_gene: TRBV25-1; len: 14; j_gene: TRBJ1-4; d_gene: NA; CDR3aa: CASSDSRESPVLFF
v_gene: TRBV18; len: 15; j_gene: TRBJ2-1; d_gene: TRBD2; CDR3aa: CASSLGLAAYNEQFF
v_gene: TRBV12-5; len: 21; j_gene: TRBJ2-3; d_gene: TRBD1; CDR3aa: CASGLPGGQGAGGARTDTQYF
v_gene: TRBV19; len: 17; j_gene: TRBJ2-7; d_gene: TRBD2; CDR3aa: CASSIRLAGVSSYEQYF
v_gene: TRBV28; len: 13; j_gene: TRBJ2-7; d_gene: TRBD1; CDR3aa: CASRTGENYEQYF
v_gene: TRBV10-3; len: 16; j_gene: TRBJ1-1; d_gene: NA; CDR3aa: CAISGPFMGGQVEAFF
v_gene: TRBV6-1; len: 16; j_gene: TRBJ2-3; d_gene: NA; CDR3aa: CASSEATGEPPDTQYF
v_gene: TRBV5-4; len: 15; j_gene: TRBJ1-3; d_gene: NA; CDR3aa: CASSLSQGAGNTIYF
v_gene: TRBV7-9; len: 16; j_gene: TRBJ1-5; d_gene: NA; CDR3aa: CASSLAGTGGNQPQHF
v_gene: TRBV5-1; len: 15; j_gene: TRBJ2-7; d_gene: NA; CDR3aa: CASSTQGISSYEQYF
v_gene: TRBV12-3/TRBV12-4; len: 12; j_gene: TRBJ1-5; d_gene: NA; CDR3aa: CASSLTAEPQHF
v_gene: TRBV9; len: 18; j_gene: TRBJ2-1; d_gene: TRBD2; CDR3aa: CASSQHSGRASSYNEQFF
v_gene: TRBV5-4; len: 14; j_gene: TRBJ2-5; d_gene: TRBD2; CDR3aa: CASSSSGVEETQYF
v_gene: TRBV19; len: 15; j_gene: TRBJ1-5; d_gene: TRBD1; CDR3aa: CASSDREPSTQPQHF
v_gene: TRBV19; len: 13; j_gene: TRBJ2-4; d_gene: NA; CDR3aa: CASSISTVNIQYF
v_gene: TRBV3-1/TRBV3-2; len: 17; j_gene: TRBJ2-1; d_gene: TRBD2; CDR3aa: CASSPGLADLTYNEQFF
v_gene: TRBV19; len: 15; j_gene: TRBJ1-5; d_gene: NA; CDR3aa: CASSITQASNQPQHF
v_gene: TRBV7-6; len: 15; j_gene: TRBJ2-3; d_gene: NA; CDR3aa: CASSLQTGETDTQYF
v_gene: TRBV28; len: 14; j_gene: TRBJ1-5; d_gene: NA; CDR3aa: CASRLTGSNQPQHF
v_gene: TRBV6-1; len: 15; j_gene: TRBJ1-2; d_gene: NA; CDR3aa: CASSEANRVVYGYTF
v_gene: TRBV4-1; len: 19; j_gene: TRBJ2-5; d_gene: TRBD2; CDR3aa: CASSRGLAGGPGMRETQYF